This T cell receptor (beta chain) was obtained from a study of blood T cell repertoires in COVID-19. Turning to the study itself: Samples taken during acute and convalescent COVID-19 were collected in the United States, Italy and Spain. T cells, B-cell-depleted T cells, or PBMCs provided the cDNA or gDNA that served as material.

Study processing details: Estimation of nucleated cell counts relied on the amplification of reference gene primers. Produced via immunoSEQ multiplex PCR; TCRdb's table is partial and in-frame only. V, J and clone size derive from that table, while D and trimming were established from the DNA sequence. This sample yields some 170,000 clones, of which roughly 76% are seen a single time; more than 9.5% belongs to the top ten. Enrolled during active infection, Seattle patients were then followed longitudinally. The V and J ends lost 10 bases and 7 bases, in that order; junction bases with no gene match: 5. This CDR3 is 11 amino acids long.

The specimen sequenced was peripheral blood. This clonotype originated in a middle-aged woman with COVID-19, enrolled during active disease. The chain links TRBV12-3 or TRBV12-4 to TRBJ1-1; 8 bases line up with TRBD1. CDR3 region: CATDRGREAFF. CDR3 coding DNA: TGTGCCACCGACAGGGGTCGTGAAGCTTTCTTT.